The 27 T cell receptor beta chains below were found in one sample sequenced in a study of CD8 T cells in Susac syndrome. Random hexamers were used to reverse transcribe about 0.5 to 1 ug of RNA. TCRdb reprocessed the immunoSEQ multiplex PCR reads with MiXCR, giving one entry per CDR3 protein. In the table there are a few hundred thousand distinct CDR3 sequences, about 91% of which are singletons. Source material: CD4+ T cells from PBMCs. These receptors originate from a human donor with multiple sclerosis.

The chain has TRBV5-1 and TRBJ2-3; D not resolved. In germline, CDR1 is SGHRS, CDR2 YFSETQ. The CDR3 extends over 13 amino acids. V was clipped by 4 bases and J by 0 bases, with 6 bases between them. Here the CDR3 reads CASSIDSTDTQYF. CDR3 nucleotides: TGCGCCAGCAGCATAGACAGCACAGATACGCAGTATTTT.

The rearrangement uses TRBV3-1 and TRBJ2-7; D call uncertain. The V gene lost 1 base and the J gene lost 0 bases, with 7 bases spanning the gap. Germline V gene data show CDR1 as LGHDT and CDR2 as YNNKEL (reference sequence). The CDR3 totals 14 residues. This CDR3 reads CASSQAVSSYEQYF. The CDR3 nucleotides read TGTGCCAGCAGCCAAGCCGTGAGCTCCTACGAGCAGTACTTC.

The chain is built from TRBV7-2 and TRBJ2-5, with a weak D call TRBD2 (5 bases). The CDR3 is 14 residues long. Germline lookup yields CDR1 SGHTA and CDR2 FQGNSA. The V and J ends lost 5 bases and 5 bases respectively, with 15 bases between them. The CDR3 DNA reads TGTGCCAGCAGCCGACGAAGCGGTGGGGAGACCCAGTACTTC. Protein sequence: CASSRRSGGETQYF.

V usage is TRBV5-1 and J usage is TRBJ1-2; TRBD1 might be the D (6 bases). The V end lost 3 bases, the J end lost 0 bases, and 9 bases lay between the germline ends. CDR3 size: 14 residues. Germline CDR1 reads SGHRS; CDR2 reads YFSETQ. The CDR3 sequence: CASSWGLTNYGYTF. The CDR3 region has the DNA TGCGCCAGCAGCTGGGGGCTTACTAACTATGGCTACACCTTC. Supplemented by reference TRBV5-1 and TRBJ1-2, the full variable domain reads KAGVTQTPRYLIKTRGQQVTLSCSPISGHRSVSWYQQTPGQGLQFLFEYFSETQRNKGNFPGRFSGRQFSNSRSEMNVSTLELGDSALYLCASSWGLTNYGYTFGSGTRLTVV.

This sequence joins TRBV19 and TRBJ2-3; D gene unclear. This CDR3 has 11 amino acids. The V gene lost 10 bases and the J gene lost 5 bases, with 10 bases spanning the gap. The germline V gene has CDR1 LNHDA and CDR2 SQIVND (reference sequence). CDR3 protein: CATQKGDTQYF. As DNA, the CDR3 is TGTGCCACTCAAAAGGGAGATACGCAGTATTTT.

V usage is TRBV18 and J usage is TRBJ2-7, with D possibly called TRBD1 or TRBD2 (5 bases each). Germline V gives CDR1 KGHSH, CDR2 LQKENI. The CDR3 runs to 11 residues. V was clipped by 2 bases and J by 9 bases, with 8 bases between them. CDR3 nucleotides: TGTGCCAGCTCACCAGGGGACGGGCAGTACTTC. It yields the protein CASSPGDGQYF.

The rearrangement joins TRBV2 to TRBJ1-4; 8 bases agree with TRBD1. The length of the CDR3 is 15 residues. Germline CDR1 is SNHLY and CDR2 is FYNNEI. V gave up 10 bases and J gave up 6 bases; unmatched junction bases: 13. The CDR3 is CATKRNTGGDEKLFF. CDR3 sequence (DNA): TGTGCCACCAAAAGGAATACAGGGGGGGATGAAAAACTGTTTTTT.

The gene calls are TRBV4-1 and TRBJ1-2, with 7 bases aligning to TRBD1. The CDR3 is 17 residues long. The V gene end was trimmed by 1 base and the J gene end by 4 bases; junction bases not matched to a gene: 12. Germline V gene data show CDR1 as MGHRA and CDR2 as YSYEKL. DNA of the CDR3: TGCGCCAGCAGCCAAGCAGAAGCTCGGACAGGACTCTATGGCTACACCTTC. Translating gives CASSQAEARTGLYGYTF.

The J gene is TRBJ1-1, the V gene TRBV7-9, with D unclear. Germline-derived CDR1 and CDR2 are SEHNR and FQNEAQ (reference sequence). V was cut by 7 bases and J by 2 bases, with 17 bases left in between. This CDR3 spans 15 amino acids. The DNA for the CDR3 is TGTGCCAGCAACCCCGACCTGGGGAGCAACACTGAAGCTTTCTTT. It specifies CASNPDLGSNTEAFF.

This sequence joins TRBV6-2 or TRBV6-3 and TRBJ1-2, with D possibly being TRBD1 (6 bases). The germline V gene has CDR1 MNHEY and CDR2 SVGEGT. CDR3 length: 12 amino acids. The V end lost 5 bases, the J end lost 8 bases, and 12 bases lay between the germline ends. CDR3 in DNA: TGTGCCAGCAGTGACGACAGGTACGGCTACACCTTC. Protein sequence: CASSDDRYGYTF.

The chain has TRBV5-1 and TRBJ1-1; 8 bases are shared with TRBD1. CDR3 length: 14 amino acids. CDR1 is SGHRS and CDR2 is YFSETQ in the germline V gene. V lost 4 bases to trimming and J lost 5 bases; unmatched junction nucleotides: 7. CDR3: CASSPRTGTTEAFF. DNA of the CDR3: TGCGCCAGCAGCCCTCGGACAGGGACTACTGAAGCTTTCTTT.

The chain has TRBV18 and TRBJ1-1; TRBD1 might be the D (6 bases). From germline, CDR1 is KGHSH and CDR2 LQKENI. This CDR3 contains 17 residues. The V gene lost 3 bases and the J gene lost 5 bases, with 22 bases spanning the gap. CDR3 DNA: TGTGCCAGCTCACCCCGTGTAAGGGTTAAAGGGGGGACTGAAGCTTTCTTT. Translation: CASSPRVRVKGGTEAFF.

The CDR3 protein is CATSSSGGNYGYTF. The CDR3 DNA sequence: TGTGCCACCAGCAGTTCGGGGGGGAACTATGGCTACACCTTC. The chain has TRBV15 and TRBJ1-2; tentatively, D is TRBD1 (5 bases). Germline V gene sequence: CDR1 LNHNV, CDR2 YYDKDF (reference sequence). The CDR3 loop spans 14 amino acids. V lost 3 bases and J 2 bases, leaving 10 bases between the germline ends. The full variable domain, rest sourced from reference TRBV15 and TRBJ1-2, is DAMVIQNPRYQVTQFGKPVTLSCSQTLNHNVMYWYQQKSSQAPKLLFHYYDKDFNNEADTPDNFQSRRPNTSFCFLDIRSPGLGDTAMYLCATSSSGGNYGYTFGSGTRLTVV.

Here the CDR3 reads CASTGRARGELFF. DNA for the CDR3: TGTGCCAGTACTGGCAGAGCTCGCGGGGAGCTGTTTTTT. The gene calls are TRBV19 and TRBJ2-2; no clear D. The V end was cut by 7 bases, the J end by 7 bases, with 13 bases between. The CDR3 length is 13 residues. Germline V CDR1 and CDR2: LNHDA, SQIVND (reference sequence).

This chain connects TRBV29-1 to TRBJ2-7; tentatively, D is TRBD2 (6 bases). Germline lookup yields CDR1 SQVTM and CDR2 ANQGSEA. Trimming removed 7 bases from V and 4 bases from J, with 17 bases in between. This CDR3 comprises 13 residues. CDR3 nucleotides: TGCAGCGCAGGACCGGGGGTCGGGTACGAGCAGTACTTC. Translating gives CSAGPGVGYEQYF.

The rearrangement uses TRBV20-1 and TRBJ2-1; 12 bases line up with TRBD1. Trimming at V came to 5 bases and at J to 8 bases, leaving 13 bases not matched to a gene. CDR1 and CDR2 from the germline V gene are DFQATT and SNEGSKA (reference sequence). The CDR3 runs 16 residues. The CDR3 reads CSADTRDRGLWDEQFF. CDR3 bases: TGCAGTGCTGATACCCGGGACAGGGGGCTCTGGGATGAGCAGTTCTTC.

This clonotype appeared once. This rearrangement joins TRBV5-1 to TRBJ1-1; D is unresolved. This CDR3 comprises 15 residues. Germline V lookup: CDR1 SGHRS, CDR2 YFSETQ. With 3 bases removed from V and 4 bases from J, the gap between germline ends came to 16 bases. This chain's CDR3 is CASSYVSADPTEAFF. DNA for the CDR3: TGCGCCAGCAGCTACGTTTCAGCAGATCCCACTGAAGCTTTCTTT.

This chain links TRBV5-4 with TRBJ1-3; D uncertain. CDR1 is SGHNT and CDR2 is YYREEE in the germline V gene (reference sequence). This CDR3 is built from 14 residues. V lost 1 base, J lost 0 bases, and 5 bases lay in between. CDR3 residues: CASSLWSSGNTIYF. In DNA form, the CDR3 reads TGTGCCAGCAGCTTGTGGAGCTCTGGAAACACCATATATTTT.

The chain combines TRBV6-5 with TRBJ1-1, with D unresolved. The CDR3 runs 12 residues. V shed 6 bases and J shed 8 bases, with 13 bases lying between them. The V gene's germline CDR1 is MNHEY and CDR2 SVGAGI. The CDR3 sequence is CASSQGGREAFF. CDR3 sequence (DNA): TGTGCCAGCAGCCAAGGAGGGCGAGAAGCTTTCTTT.

The CDR3 DNA follows: TGCAGTGCTAGTCGGCGCAATCAGCCCCAGCATTTT. Protein product: CSASRRNQPQHF. The V call is TRBV20-1, the J call TRBJ1-5; D call uncertain. Per the germline V gene, CDR1 is DFQATT and CDR2 is SNEGSKA (reference sequence). CDR3 size: 12 residues. Deletions cut 3 bases from V and 2 bases from J, with 5 bases between.

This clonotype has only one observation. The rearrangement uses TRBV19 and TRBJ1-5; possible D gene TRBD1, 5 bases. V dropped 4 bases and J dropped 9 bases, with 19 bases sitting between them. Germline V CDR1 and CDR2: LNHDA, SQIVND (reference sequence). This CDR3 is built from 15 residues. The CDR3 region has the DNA TGTGCCAGTAGTACAGACTCCGGGGCCGGCCCGCCCCAGCATTTT. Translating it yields CASSTDSGAGPPQHF.

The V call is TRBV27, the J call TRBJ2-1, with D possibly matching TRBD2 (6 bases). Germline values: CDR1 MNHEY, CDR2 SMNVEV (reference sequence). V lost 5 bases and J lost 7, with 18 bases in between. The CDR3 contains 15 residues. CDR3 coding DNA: TGTGCCAGCAGTCCTTATGAAGGGAGGACGAATGAGCAGTTCTTC. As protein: CASSPYEGRTNEQFF.

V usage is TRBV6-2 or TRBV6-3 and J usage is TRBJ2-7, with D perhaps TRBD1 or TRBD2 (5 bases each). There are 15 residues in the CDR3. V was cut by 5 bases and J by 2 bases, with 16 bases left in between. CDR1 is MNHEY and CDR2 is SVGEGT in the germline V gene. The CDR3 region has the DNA TGTGCCAGCAGTCCCGGGACGTACGGTCCCTACGAGCAGTACTTC. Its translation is CASSPGTYGPYEQYF.

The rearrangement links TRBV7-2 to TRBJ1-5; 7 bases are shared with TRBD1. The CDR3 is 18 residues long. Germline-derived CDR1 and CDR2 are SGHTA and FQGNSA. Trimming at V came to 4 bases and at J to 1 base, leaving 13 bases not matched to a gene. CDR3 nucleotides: TGTGCCAGCAGCTCTCCGGGACAGCCTCTAGGCAGCAATCAGCCCCAGCATTTT. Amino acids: CASSSPGQPLGSNQPQHF.

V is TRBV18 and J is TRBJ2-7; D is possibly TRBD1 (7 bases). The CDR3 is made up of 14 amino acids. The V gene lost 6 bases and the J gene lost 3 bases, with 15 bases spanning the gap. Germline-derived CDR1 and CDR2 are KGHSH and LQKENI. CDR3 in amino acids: CASSLGGQLYEQYF. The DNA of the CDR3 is TGTGCCAGCTCCCTGGGGGGACAGCTCTACGAGCAGTACTTC. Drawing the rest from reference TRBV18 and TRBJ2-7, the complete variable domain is NAGVMQNPRHLVRRRGQEARLRCSPMKGHSHVYWYRQLPEEGLKFMVYLQKENIIDESGMPKERFSAEFPKEGPSILRIQQVVRGDSAAYFCASSLGGQLYEQYFGPGTRLTVT.

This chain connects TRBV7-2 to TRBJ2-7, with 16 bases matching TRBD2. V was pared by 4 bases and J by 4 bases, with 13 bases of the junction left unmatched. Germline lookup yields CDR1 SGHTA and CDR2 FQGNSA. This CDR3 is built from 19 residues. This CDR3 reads CASSSQPGTSGRVGYEQYF. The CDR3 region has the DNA TGTGCCAGCAGCTCTCAACCCGGGACTAGCGGGAGGGTGGGGTACGAGCAGTACTTC.

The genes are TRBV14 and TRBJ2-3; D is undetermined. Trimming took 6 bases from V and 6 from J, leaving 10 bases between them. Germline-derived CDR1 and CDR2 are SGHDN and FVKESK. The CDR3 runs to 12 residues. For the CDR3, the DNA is TGTGCCAGCAGTCCCGCCGGGGATACGCAGTATTTT. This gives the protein CASSPAGDTQYF.